The T cell receptor beta chain described here comes from a study of beta chain features in type 1 diabetes. Study as a whole: Across all samples, about 100,000,000 sorted cells were examined.

Using CD45RO/CCR7/CD25/CD127/CD95/CD27, CD4+ naive, central memory, regulatory and stem cell-like memory cells were sorted. cDNA synthesis used the whole RNA isolate, giving expressed TCRB sequences. Produced via immunoSEQ multiplex PCR; TCRdb's table is partial and in-frame only. The table shows 330,000 or so clones, with around 13% occurring only once. Germline lookup yields CDR1 SEHNR and CDR2 FQNEAQ (reference sequence). The ends were cut back, 8 bases at V and 8 bases at J, with 18 bases in the middle. The CDR3 extends over 14 amino acids. General study results and limits: Moderate yet significant TCRB CDR3 shortening was seen in Type 1 diabetes patients in all four CD4+ subsets.

There are a few counts of this clone. Its antigen is as yet unknown. This clonotype originated in a woman aged 18-35 years with type 1 diabetes. This chain joins TRBV7-9 and TRBJ1-4; D is perhaps TRBD1 (5 bases). Sequences were obtained from naive CD4+ T cells from blood. CDR3 in DNA: TGTGCCAGCCGTCGTGCGGGACCCGAGGAAAAACTGTTTTTT. Translation: CASRRAGPEEKLFF. Supplemented by reference TRBV7-9 and TRBJ1-4, the full variable domain reads DTGVSQNPRHKITKRGQNVTFRCDPISEHNRLYWYRQTLGQGPEFLTYFQNEAQLEKSRLLSDRFSAERPKGSFSTLEIQRTEQGDSAMYLCASRRAGPEEKLFFGSGTQLSVL.